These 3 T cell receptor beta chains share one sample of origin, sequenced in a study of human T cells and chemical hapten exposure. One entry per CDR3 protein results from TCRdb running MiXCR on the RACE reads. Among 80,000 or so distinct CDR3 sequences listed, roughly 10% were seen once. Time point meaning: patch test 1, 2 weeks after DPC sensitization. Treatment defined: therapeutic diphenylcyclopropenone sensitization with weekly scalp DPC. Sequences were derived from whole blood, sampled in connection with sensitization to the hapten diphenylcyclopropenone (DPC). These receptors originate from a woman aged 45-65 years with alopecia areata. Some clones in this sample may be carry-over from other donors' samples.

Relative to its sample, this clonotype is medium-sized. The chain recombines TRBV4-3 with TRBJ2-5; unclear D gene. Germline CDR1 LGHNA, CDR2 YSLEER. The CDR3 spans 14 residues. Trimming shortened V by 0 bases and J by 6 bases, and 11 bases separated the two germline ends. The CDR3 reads CASSQDLAAQTQYF. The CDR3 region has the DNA TGCGCCAGCAGCCAAGACTTGGCTGCCCAGACCCAGTACTTC.

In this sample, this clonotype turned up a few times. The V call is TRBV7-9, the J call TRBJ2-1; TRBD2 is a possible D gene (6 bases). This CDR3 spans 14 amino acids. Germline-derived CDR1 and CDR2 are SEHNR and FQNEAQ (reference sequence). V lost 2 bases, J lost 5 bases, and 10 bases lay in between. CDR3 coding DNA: TGTGCCAGCAGCTTAAATGGCGGGGACAATGAGCAGTTCTTC. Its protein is CASSLNGGDNEQFF.

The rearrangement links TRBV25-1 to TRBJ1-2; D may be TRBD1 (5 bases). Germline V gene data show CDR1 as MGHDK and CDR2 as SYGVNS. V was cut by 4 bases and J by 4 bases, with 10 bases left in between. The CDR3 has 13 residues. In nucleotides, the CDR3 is TGTGCCAGCAGTGTAGGGGCAGTCTATGGCTACACCTTC. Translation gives CASSVGAVYGYTF.